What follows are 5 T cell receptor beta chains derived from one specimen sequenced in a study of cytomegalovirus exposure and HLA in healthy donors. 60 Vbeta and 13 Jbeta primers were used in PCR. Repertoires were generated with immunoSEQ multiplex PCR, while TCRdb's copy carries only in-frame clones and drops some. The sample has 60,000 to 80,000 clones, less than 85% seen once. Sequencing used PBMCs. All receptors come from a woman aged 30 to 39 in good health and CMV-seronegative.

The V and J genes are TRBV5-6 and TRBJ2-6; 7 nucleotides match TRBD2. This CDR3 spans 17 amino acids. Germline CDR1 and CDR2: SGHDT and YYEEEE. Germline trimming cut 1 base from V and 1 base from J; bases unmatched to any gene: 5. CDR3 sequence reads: CASSLFGGGSGANVLTF. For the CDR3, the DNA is TGTGCCAGCAGCTTGTTTGGGGGGGGATCTGGGGCCAACGTCCTGACTTTC.

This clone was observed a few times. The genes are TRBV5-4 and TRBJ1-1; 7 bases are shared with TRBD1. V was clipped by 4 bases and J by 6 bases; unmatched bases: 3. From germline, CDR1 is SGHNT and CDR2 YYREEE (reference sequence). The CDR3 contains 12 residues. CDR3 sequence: CASSRGTAEAFF. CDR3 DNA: TGTGCCAGCAGCCGGGGGACAGCTGAAGCTTTCTTT.

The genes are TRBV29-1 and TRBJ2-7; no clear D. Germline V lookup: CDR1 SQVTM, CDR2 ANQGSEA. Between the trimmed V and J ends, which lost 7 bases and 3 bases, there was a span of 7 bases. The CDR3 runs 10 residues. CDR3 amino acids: CSGRDYEQYV. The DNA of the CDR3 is TGCAGCGGTAGAGACTACGAGCAGTACGTC.

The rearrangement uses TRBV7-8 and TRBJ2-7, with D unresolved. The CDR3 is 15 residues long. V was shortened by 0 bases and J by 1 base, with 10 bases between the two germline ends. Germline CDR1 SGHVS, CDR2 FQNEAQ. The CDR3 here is CASSLAWANSYEQYF. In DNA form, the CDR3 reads TGTGCCAGCAGCTTAGCGTGGGCTAATTCCTACGAGCAGTACTTC.

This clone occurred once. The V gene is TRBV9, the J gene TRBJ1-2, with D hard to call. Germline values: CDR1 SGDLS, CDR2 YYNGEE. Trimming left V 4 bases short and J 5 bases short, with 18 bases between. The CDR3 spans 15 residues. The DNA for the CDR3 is TGTGCCAGCAGCCTCGACTTCGGTGGAAGGTATGGCTACACCTTC. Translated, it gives CASSLDFGGRYGYTF.